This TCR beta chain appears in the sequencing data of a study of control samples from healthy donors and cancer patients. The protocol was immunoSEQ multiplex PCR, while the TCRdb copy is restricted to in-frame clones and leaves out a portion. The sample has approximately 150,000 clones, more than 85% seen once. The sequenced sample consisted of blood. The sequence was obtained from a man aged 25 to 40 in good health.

This CDR3 is CASSTTGELREKLFF. CDR3 bases: TGTGCCAGCAGCACGACAGGGGAGTTGAGGGAAAAACTGTTTTTT. The gene calls are TRBV7-9 and TRBJ1-4; TRBD1 aligns across 8 bases. CDR1 SEHNR and CDR2 FQNEAQ come from the germline V gene (reference sequence). V lost 5 bases to trimming and J lost 8 bases; unmatched junction nucleotides: 10. The CDR3 length is 15 residues.